The entry below describes one T cell receptor beta chain. The sample is drawn from a study of blood T cell repertoires in COVID-19. Turning to the study itself: Acute and convalescent COVID-19 samples came from the United States, Italy and Spain. T cells, B-cell-depleted T cells, or PBMCs supplied cDNA or gDNA.

Original analysis: Estimation of nucleated cell counts was performed using reference gene primer amplification. The assay was immunoSEQ multiplex PCR, and TCRdb's table has in-frame clones only and misses some. V and J calls and clone size are as listed in that table; D and trimming were resolved from the DNA. This table holds 140,000 to 150,000 clones, around 88% found once. The TCR originated in a man in his fifties or sixties with active or convalescent COVID-19. The source material was peripheral blood.

The CDR3 reads CASSQVAGMNTEAFF. In DNA form, the CDR3 reads TGCGCCAGCAGCCAAGTGGCAGGGATGAACACTGAAGCTTTCTTT. The genes are TRBV4-1 and TRBJ1-1; possible D gene TRBD1, 5 bases. The CDR3 has 15 residues. Trimming pared 1 base from V and 0 bases from J, leaving 9 bases between. CDR1 is MGHRA, CDR2 YSYEKL, per germline.